These T cell receptor beta chains were read from a single sample in a study of OX40 agonist ivuxolimab in advanced cancers. Repertoires were generated with immunoSEQ multiplex PCR, while TCRdb's copy carries only in-frame clones and drops some. The sample shows around 77,000 clones, just over 90% of them seen only once. The sequences come from CD4+ or CD8+ T cells sorted from blood, collected in a trial of the OX40 agonist ivuxolimab. Every receptor here comes from an adult with an advanced solid tumor such as melanoma, head and neck, liver or kidney cancer. Each CDR3 is given with its conserved first and last residue. The D gene is left open where the match is weak. Not every row has a clone size; where given, it reads once, few, many or a size class.

D	V	J	size	CDR3	DNA
.	TRBV19	TRBJ2-2	.	CATLPNRVPGELFF	TGTGCCACCCTACCTAACAGGGTCCCCGGGGAGCTGTTTTTT
.	TRBV30	TRBJ2-5	once	CAWSVRICGLQETQYF	TGTGCCTGGAGTGTACGCATTTGTGGCCTTCAAGAGACCCAGTACTTC
TRBD1	TRBV6-5	TRBJ2-7	.	CASRRQGSYEQYF	TGTGCCAGCAGGCGACAGGGGTCCTACGAGCAGTACTTC
.	TRBV20-1	TRBJ1-2	.	CSASNSYGYTF	TGCAGTGCCAGCAACTCCTATGGCTACACCTTC
.	TRBV28	TRBJ2-5	.	CASAGETQYF	TGTGCCAGCGCTGGAGAGACCCAGTACTTC
TRBD2	TRBV7-2	TRBJ2-3	.	CASSIAGGTTDTQYF	TGTGCCAGCAGTATAGCGGGAGGGACCACAGATACGCAGTATTTT
.	TRBV29-1	TRBJ1-1	.	CSSRRGINTEAFF	TGCAGCTCGAGGAGGGGGATTAACACTGAAGCTTTCTTT
.	TRBV2	TRBJ1-2	.	CASKGRSANYGYTF	TGTGCCAGCAAAGGAAGGTCGGCTAACTATGGCTACACCTTC
.	TRBV6-5	TRBJ2-7	.	CASRRDPGPNEQYF	TGTGCCAGCAGACGGGACCCCGGCCCAAACGAGCAGTACTTC
TRBD1	TRBV7-9	TRBJ2-5	.	CASSQLQGAETQYF	TGTGCCAGCAGCCAACTACAGGGGGCAGAGACCCAGTACTTC
TRBD1	TRBV29-1	TRBJ2-7	.	CSAESQTGSEQYF	TGCAGCGCCGAATCCCAGACAGGGTCCGAGCAGTACTTC
.	TRBV27	TRBJ1-1	.	CASSPHRGTEAFF	TGTGCCAGCAGCCCTCATAGGGGCACTGAAGCTTTCTTT
TRBD2	TRBV28	TRBJ2-3	.	CASSFRTIAGGADTQYF	TGTGCCAGCAGTTTCAGGACCATAGCGGGAGGGGCAGATACGCAGTATTTT
.	TRBV14	TRBJ1-6	.	CASSQEGTHSPLHF	TGTGCCAGCAGCCAGGAGGGGACTCATTCACCCCTCCACTTT
.	TRBV7-2	TRBJ2-7	once	CASSLWRAYEQYF	TGTGCCAGCAGCTTATGGCGAGCCTACGAGCAGTACTTC
TRBD1	TRBV19	TRBJ1-1	.	CASTSDRARAFF	TGTGCCAGTACTTCCGACAGGGCTCGAGCTTTCTTT
.	TRBV7-3	TRBJ2-2	.	CASSSTRDAALAGELFF	TGTGCCAGCAGCTCAACACGAGACGCGGCGTTAGCCGGGGAGCTGTTTTTT
TRBD1	TRBV28	TRBJ2-2	.	CATKGQFSTGELFF	TGTGCCACCAAGGGACAGTTTTCCACCGGGGAGCTGTTTTTT
.	TRBV11-2	TRBJ1-1	once	CASSRNSGTEAFF	TGTGCCAGCAGCCGGAATTCGGGCACTGAAGCTTTCTTT
TRBD1	TRBV7-2	TRBJ1-1	.	CASSFGTGNTEAFF	TGTGCCAGCAGCTTTGGGACAGGGAACACTGAAGCTTTCTTT
.	TRBV18	TRBJ1-1	.	CASSPNRDTEAFF	TGTGCCAGCTCACCAAACAGGGACACTGAAGCTTTCTTT
.	TRBV7-8	TRBJ2-7	.	CASSKRTLSYEQYF	TGTGCCAGCAGTAAACGGACGCTCTCCTACGAGCAGTACTTC
.	TRBV10-3	TRBJ2-1	.	CAISVELTSLRFF	TGTGCCATCAGTGTTGAGTTGACTAGTCTTCGGTTCTTC
TRBD1	TRBV9	TRBJ2-3	.	CASSPRTGEDTQYF	TGTGCCAGCAGCCCCCGGACAGGGGAGGATACGCAGTATTTT
.	TRBV6-6	TRBJ2-3	.	CASSWDQADTQYF	TGTGCCAGCAGCTGGGATCAGGCAGATACGCAGTATTTT
TRBD1	TRBV27	TRBJ2-7	.	CASKPGQGYEQYF	TGTGCCAGCAAACCGGGACAGGGTTACGAGCAGTACTTC